Listed here is a single T cell receptor beta chain. Its specificity is not known. This sample is drawn from a study of T cells in Graves' hyperthyroidism and ophthalmopathy. General study points: The model made its ophthalmopathy prediction, and onset followed a median 6.5 months later. In blood, most of the thyroid clonotypes expanded above 0.001 were also present.

The CDR3 regions of TCR beta were amplified from RNA transcripts. The TCR CDR3 first-round RT-PCR relied on the HTBI primer set. Using its own MiXCR run on the multiplex PCR reads, TCRdb lists one record per CDR3 protein. The table includes approximately 640,000 distinct CDR3 sequences, roughly 45% detected once. CDR1 MGHDK and CDR2 SYGVNS come from the germline V gene. There are 16 residues in the CDR3. Trimming shortened V by 1 base and J by 0 bases, and 12 bases separated the two germline ends. V and J are TRBV25-1 and TRBJ1-2, with D unresolved. This TCR was sampled from an adult man with Graves' disease, either hyperthyroidism or ophthalmopathy (not recorded which). The sequenced material came from peripheral blood or thyroid tissue (not recorded which). The CDR3 protein is CASSEFTAKANYGYTF. In nucleotides, the CDR3 is TGTGCCAGCAGTGAATTTACCGCGAAAGCTAACTATGGCTACACCTTC.